This T cell receptor (beta chain) stems from a study of TIL therapy for anti-PD-1-resistant metastatic lung cancer. The study's findings and limits: The cohort had more treatment-naive, never-smoker and oncogene-addicted patients than typical.

Specified time point: pre-treatment sample, taken before nivolumab and TIL therapy. Turning to this clone: What it recognizes is unknown.

The libraries were made with immunoSEQ v3. Measured with immunoSEQ multiplex PCR; TCRdb has only the in-frame clones, and not every one. The sample lists about 43,000 clones, 70% to 80% occurring once. The specimen comprised blood, sampled at baseline. The sequence was collected from a man between 65 and 85 years old with non-small cell lung cancer.

This chain's CDR3 is CASSLGKGGESYNSPLHF. The CDR3, as DNA: TGTGCCAGCAGCTTGGGGAAGGGGGGCGAGTCCTATAATTCACCCCTCCACTTT. This chain joins TRBV5-6 and TRBJ1-6, with TRBD1 as a possible D gene (6 bases). Germline assignment: CDR1 SGHDT and CDR2 YYEEEE. V was trimmed by 0 bases and J by 1 base, leaving 14 bases between them. The CDR3 runs to 18 residues.